This TCR beta chain was retrieved from a study of CD8 T cells in Susac syndrome (dated by TCRdb to between 2019 and 2020). In the study overall: The study used repertoire sequencing to test whether antigen drove CD8+ T cell activation and differentiation in Susac syndrome. The clonality of the CD8+ T cell repertoire was compared across more than 9 healthy donors, some 14 Susac syndrome patients and roughly 15 multiple sclerosis patients. The full study reports these points: The study acknowledged that relatively few individuals were included in the TCR sequencing and HLA analysis.

The germline V gene encodes CDR1 LGHNA and CDR2 YNFKEQ. The CDR3 starts with the cysteine, ends with the phenylalanine, and has 16 residues. The entry retains the CDR3 DNA only, 48 bases that are in frame from base 1. Trimming removed 4 bases from V and 0 bases from J; the gene matches leave 7 bases unexplained. To note about this clonotype: Its antigen is unknown. The record has no base qualities; no much larger clone is one base away.

RNA was extracted using the RNeasy kit, and roughly 0.45 to 1 microgram was reverse transcribed with random hexamers. The immunoSEQ multiplex PCR assay, covering 54 Vbeta and 13 Jbeta segments, was used to amplify TCR beta CDR3 regions. PCR amplification bias was corrected by using a synthetic template baseline for primer optimization and computational correction. In the paper's pipeline: Reads were annotated to V, D and J genes per IMGT and analyzed with immunoSEQ Analyzer, keeping only productive sequences. Clonality was computed as one minus Shannon entropy normalized by log2 of the number of productive unique sequences. Public and private clones were assessed among the 100 most prevalent clones of each patient and control. A clone was defined as Susac-specific if it was absent from the healthy and MS cohorts, from approximately 980 published viral clones and from other ImmuneACCESS disease sequences. Through fastp at Q25 and MiXCR, TCRdb rebuilt clones from the public reads, retaining in-frame beta chains. When rows share a CDR3 protein, they turn into one entry using the most common DNA and genes. The V and J calls were not made by the authors but by TCRdb's processing. A total of 330,000 or so distinct CDR3 sequences appear in this sample, approximately 91% of them only once. The ten largest account for less than 0.2% of the sample.

High-throughput TCR beta sequencing profiled peripheral blood CD8+ and CD4+ T cells from healthy donors, Susac syndrome patients and multiple sclerosis patients. Treatment-naive patients with stable or active relapsing-remitting disease fulfilling revised McDonald criteria were used as multiple sclerosis controls. CD8+ TEMRA cells were enriched by FACS, while bulk CD8+ and CD4+ T cells were purified by magnetic negative isolation. Blood was collected in EDTA tubes and processed within 24 hours, with PBMCs isolated through density gradient centrifugation. PBMCs destined for TCR sequencing were cryopreserved in liquid nitrogen and later thawed in a 37 °C water bath. Purity of sorted or isolated CD4+, CD8+ and CD8+ TEMRA cells was at least 90%.

The sequence derives from a human donor with multiple sclerosis. The sequence joins TRBV4-2 to TRBJ2-7, with 9 bases in between that match TRBD1. Sequenced input: CD8+ T cells from PBMCs. CDR3 sequence: CASSPEMTGGSYEQYF. At the DNA level, the sequence is TGTGCCAGCAGCCCAGAGATGACAGGGGGCTCCTACGAGCAGTACTTC.